A selection of T cell receptor beta chains follows, all from one sample in a study of CD8 T cells in ankylosing spondylitis. TCRdb reanalysed the 5' RACE reads using MiXCR and keeps one entry per CDR3 protein. Seen here are about 160,000 distinct CDR3 sequences, 40% to 50% observed once, and the top ten hold roughly 15%. Sequenced sample: synovial fluid, either unsorted or a sorted T cell fraction (not recorded which). Every receptor here comes from a male donor with ankylosing spondylitis. The CDR3 runs from the conserved cysteine through the conserved F or W. The D gene is left open where the match is weak. Only part of the rows carry a size: once, few, many, or a class if the clone is expanded.

j_call	v_call	clone_size	cdr3_length	d_call	cdr3_nt	cdr3_aa
TRBJ2-1	TRBV2	few	13	TRBD2	TGTGCCAGCAGACTAGCGGGGAACAATGAGCAGTTCTTC	CASRLAGNNEQFF
TRBJ2-7	TRBV24-1	few	13	TRBD2	TGTGCCACCAGTGACGCGGGAGGCTACGAGCAGTACTTC	CATSDAGGYEQYF
TRBJ2-1	TRBV20-1	few	16	NA	TGCAGTGCTAGAGACCGAGCGACTAGTTTGTACAATGAGCAGTTCTTC	CSARDRATSLYNEQFF
TRBJ2-1	TRBV19	NA	14	NA	TGTGCCAGTAGTATAGCGACAATTTACAATGAGCAGTTCTTC	CASSIATIYNEQFF
TRBJ2-1	TRBV4-3	NA	17	NA	TGCGCCAGCAGCCCTTGCGGGGGCTGTAGCTCCTACAATGAGCAGTTCTTC	CASSPCGGCSSYNEQFF
TRBJ1-2	TRBV5-1	few	15	TRBD1	TGCGCCAGCAGCTTCTGGACAGGGCGTACCTATGGCTACACCTTC	CASSFWTGRTYGYTF
TRBJ1-2	TRBV4-2	once	16	TRBD1	TGTGCCAGCAGTCTCCCGCTCCAGGGGGCGCTTAGCGGCTACACCTTC	CASSLPLQGALSGYTF
TRBJ2-5	TRBV24-1	few	13	NA	TGTGCCACCGGTGGGTTCCCCCAAGAGACCCAGTACTTC	CATGGFPQETQYF
TRBJ2-3	TRBV12-3/TRBV12-4	NA	14	NA	TGTGCCAGCAGTTTGCGGGGCCCTGGAGATACGCAGTATTTT	CASSLRGPGDTQYF
TRBJ2-7	TRBV5-1	NA	13	NA	TGCGCCAGCAGCTCCTGGGCGAGCTACGAGCAGTACTTC	CASSSWASYEQYF
TRBJ2-3	TRBV27	few	13	NA	TGTGCCAGCAGTTTGGCCTTCCAGAATACGCAGTATTTT	CASSLAFQNTQYF
TRBJ2-3	TRBV4-3	few	16	NA	TGCGCCAGCAGCCAAGATCGGCAGGGGCTGAAGGGTACGCAGTATTTT	CASSQDRQGLKGTQYF
TRBJ1-2	TRBV7-9	NA	16	NA	TGTGCCAGCAGCTTATCAGACGAAAAGGGTTTCTATGGCTACACCTTC	CASSLSDEKGFYGYTF
TRBJ1-4	TRBV6-1	NA	14	NA	TGTGCCAGCAGCCCCATGTGGGGGCGAGAAAAACTGTTTTTT	CASSPMWGREKLFF
TRBJ2-7	TRBV20-1	many	14	TRBD2	TGCAGTGCTAGGCCTCTAGCGGGGATCCACGAGCAGTACTTC	CSARPLAGIHEQYF
TRBJ1-1	TRBV9	many	14	NA	TGTGCCAGCAGCGTCGACGGAGAGAACACTGAAGCTTTCTTT	CASSVDGENTEAFF
TRBJ1-2	TRBV20-1	NA	11	NA	TGCAGTGCTAGAGATGGGGAAGGCTACACCTTC	CSARDGEGYTF
TRBJ2-7	TRBV18	many	23	TRBD2	TGTGCCAGCTCCCGACAAACATGGCTAAGACAGTCGGGGGAGCGGGGGTTCTCCTACGAGCAGTACTTC	CASSRQTWLRQSGERGFSYEQYF
TRBJ1-5	TRBV5-1	few	15	NA	TGCGCCAGCAGCTTGGAGACAGGAGCAAATCAGCCCCAGCATTTT	CASSLETGANQPQHF
TRBJ2-1	TRBV4-1	NA	14	NA	TGCGCCAGCAGCCATCCGACTAGCTACAATGAGCAGTTCTTC	CASSHPTSYNEQFF
TRBJ2-3	TRBV6-4	few	18	TRBD2	TGTGCCAGCAGGAAAACGACTAGCGGGGGCCGGGGAACAGATACGCAGTATTTT	CASRKTTSGGRGTDTQYF
TRBJ1-5	TRBV7-9	NA	13	TRBD1	TGTGCCACCCAGGGGGGCGGCAATCAGCCCCAGCATTTT	CATQGGGNQPQHF
TRBJ2-1	TRBV5-4	NA	14	NA	TGTGCCAGCAGCTTGGCGGACTACAACAATGAGCAGTTCTTC	CASSLADYNNEQFF
TRBJ2-3	TRBV28	NA	14	NA	TGTGCCAGCAGCTATACGACTAATTCAGATACGCAGTATTTT	CASSYTTNSDTQYF
TRBJ2-5	TRBV25-1	few	17	TRBD2	TGTGCCAGCAGTGACAGGGAGGGCGTCGTGGTCCGAGAGACCCAGTACTTC	CASSDREGVVVRETQYF
TRBJ1-2	TRBV7-4	NA	15	NA	TGTGCCAGCAGCTCGGAAAGGGACGGAGGCTATGGCTACACCTTC	CASSSERDGGYGYTF
TRBJ2-5	TRBV28	medium-sized	14	NA	TGTGCCAGCAGTTTACCCCCTTCACAAGAGACCCAGTACTTC	CASSLPPSQETQYF
TRBJ1-2	TRBV15	NA	16	NA	TGTGCCACCAGCAGAGATCGCGGATGGGAGCCTAATGGCTACACCTTC	CATSRDRGWEPNGYTF
TRBJ2-1	TRBV6-1	NA	15	NA	TGTGCCAGCAGTCAAGCGGCCCGTGGTTCCAATGAGCAGTTCTTC	CASSQAARGSNEQFF